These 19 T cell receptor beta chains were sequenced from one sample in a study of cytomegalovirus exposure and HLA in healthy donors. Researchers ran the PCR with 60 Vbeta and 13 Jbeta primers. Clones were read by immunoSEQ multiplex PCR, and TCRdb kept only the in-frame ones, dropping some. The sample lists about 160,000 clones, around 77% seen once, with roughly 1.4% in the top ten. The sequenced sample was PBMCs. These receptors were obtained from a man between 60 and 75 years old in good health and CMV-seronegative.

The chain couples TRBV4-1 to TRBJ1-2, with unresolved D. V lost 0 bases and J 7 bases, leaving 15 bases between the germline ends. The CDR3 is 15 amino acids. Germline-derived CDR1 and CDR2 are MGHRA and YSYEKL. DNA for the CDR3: TGCGCCAGCAGCCAAGATCTCGGGTTGTCAAGTGGCTACACCTTC. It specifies CASSQDLGLSSGYTF.

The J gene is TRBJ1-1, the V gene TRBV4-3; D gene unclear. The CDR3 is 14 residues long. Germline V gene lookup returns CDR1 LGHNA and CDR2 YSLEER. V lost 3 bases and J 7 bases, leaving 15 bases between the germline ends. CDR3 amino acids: CASSQGEDGSEAFF. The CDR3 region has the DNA TGCGCCAGCAGCCAGGGAGAAGACGGGAGTGAAGCTTTCTTT.

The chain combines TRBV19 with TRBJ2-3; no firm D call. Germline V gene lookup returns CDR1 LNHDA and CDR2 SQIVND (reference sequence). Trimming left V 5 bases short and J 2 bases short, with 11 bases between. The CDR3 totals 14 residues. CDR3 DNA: TGTGCCAGTAGTTCCGGGTTGGCCACAGATACGCAGTATTTT. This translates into CASSSGLATDTQYF.

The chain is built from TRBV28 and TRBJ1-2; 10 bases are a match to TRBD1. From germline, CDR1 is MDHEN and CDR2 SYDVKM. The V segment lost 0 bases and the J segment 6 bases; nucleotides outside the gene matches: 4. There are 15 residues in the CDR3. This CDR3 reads CASSLWWDRGDGYTF. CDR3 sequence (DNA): TGTGCCAGCAGTTTATGGTGGGACAGGGGTGATGGCTACACCTTC.

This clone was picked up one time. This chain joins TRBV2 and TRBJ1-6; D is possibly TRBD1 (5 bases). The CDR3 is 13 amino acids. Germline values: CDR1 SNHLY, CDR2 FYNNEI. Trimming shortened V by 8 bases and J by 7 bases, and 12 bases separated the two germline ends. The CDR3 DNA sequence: TGTGCCAGCGCCGGACACCCCAATTCACCCCTCCACTTT. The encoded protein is CASAGHPNSPLHF.

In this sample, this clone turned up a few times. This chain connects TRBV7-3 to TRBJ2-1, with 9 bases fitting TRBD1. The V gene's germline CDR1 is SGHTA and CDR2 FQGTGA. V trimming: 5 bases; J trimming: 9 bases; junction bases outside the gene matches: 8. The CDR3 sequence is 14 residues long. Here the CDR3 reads CASSNTGGGAEQFF. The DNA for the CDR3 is TGTGCCAGCAGCAACACAGGGGGCGGCGCTGAGCAGTTCTTC.

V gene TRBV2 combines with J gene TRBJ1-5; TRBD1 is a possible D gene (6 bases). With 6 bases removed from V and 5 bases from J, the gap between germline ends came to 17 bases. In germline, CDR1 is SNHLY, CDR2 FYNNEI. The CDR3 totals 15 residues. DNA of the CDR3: TGTGCCAGCAGACAGGGTTCTCTCCTGTATCAGCCCCAGCATTTT. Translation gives CASRQGSLLYQPQHF.

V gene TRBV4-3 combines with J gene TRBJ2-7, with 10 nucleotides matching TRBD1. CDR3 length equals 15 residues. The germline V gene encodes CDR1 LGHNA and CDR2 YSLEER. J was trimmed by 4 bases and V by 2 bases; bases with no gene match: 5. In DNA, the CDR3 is TGCGCCAGCAGCCAATTAAGGACAGGGGGGTACGAGCAGTACTTC. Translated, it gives CASSQLRTGGYEQYF.

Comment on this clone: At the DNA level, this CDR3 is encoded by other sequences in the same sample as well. The CDR3 region has the DNA TGTGCCAGCAGCTTATCCCCCGACAGGGGGTCTTCACCCCTCCACTTT. It codes for CASSLSPDRGSSPLHF. The rearrangement links TRBV7-2 to TRBJ1-6; 9 nucleotides align to TRBD1. CDR3 length equals 16 residues. Germline values: CDR1 SGHTA, CDR2 FQGNSA. V shed 2 bases, J shed 9 bases, and the junction held 8 bases outside the gene matches.

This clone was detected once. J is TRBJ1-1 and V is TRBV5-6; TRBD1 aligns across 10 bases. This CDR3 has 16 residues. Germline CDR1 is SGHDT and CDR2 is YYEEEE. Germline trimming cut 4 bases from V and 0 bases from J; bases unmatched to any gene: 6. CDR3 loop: CASSPRTGGVNTEAFF. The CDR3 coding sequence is TGTGCCAGCAGCCCAAGGACAGGGGGGGTGAACACTGAAGCTTTCTTT.

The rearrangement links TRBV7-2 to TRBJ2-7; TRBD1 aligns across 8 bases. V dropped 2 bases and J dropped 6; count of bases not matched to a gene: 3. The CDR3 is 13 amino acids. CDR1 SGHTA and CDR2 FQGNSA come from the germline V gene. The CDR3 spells CASSLQQGGEQYF. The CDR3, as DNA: TGTGCCAGCAGCTTACAACAGGGGGGCGAGCAGTACTTC.

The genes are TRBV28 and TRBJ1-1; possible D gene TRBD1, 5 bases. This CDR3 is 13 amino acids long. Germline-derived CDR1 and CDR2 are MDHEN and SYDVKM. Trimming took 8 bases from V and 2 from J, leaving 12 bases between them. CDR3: CASVGHLNTEAFF. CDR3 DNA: TGTGCCAGCGTAGGACACCTCAACACTGAAGCTTTCTTT.

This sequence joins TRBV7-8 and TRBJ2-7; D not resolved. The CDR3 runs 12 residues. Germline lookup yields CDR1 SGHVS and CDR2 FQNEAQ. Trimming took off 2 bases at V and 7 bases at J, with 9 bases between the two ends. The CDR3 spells CASSLYAREQYF. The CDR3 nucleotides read TGTGCCAGCAGCTTATATGCCAGGGAGCAGTACTTC. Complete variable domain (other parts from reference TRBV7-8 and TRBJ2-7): GAGVSQSPRYKVAKRGQDVALRCDPISGHVSLFWYQQALGQGPEFLTYFQNEAQLDKSGLPSDRFFAERPEGSVSTLKIQRTQQEDSAVYLCASSLYAREQYFGPGTRLTVT.

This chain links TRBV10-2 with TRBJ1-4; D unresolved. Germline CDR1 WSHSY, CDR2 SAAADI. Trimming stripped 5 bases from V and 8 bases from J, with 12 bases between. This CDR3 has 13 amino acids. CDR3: CASSTLGREKLFF. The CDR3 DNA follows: TGCGCCAGCAGTACCTTAGGGAGAGAAAAACTGTTTTTT.

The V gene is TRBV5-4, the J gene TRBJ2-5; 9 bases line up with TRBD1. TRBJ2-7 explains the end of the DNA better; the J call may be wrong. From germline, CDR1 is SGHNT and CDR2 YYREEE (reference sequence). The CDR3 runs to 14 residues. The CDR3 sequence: CASSFPDRGYEQYF. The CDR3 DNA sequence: TGTGCCAGCAGCTTTCCGGACAGGGGCTACGAGCAGTACTTC.

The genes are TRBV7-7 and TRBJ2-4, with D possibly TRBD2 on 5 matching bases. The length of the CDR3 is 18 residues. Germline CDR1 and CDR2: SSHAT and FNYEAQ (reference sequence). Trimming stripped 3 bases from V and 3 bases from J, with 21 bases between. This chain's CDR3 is CASSFLILREVGKNIQYF. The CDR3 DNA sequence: TGTGCCAGCAGCTTCCTCATTCTTCGGGAAGTAGGCAAAAACATTCAGTACTTC.

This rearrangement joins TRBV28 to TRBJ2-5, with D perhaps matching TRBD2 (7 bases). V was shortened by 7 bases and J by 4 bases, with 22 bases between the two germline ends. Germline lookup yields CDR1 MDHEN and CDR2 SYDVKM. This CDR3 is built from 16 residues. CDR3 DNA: TGTGCCAGCACCCCCTCGGCGGGGGCGCGAGGAGAGACCCAGTACTTC. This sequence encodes CASTPSAGARGETQYF.

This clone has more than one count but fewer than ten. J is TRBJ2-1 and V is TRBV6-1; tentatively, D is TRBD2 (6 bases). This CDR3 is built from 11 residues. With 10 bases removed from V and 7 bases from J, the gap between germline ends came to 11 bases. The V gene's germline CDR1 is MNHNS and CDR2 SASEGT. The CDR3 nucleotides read TGTGCCACCACGGGGAGGAATGAGCAGTTCTTC. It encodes CATTGRNEQFF.

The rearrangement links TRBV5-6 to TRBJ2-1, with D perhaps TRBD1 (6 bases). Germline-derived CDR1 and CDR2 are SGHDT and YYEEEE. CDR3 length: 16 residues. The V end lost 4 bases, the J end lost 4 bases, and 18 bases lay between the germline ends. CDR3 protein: CASSLFGTPPYNEQFF. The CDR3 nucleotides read TGTGCCAGCAGCCTATTCGGGACACCTCCTTACAATGAGCAGTTCTTC.